This T cell receptor (beta chain) was identified in a study of T cells in Graves' hyperthyroidism and ophthalmopathy (dated by TCRdb to between 2017 and 2020). In the study overall: Peripheral blood samples were taken at the time of initial diagnosis, prior to any treatment. A discovery cohort of fewer than 110 patients, roughly 45 with Graves' ophthalmopathy and about 58 with stable Graves' hyperthyroidism, was used to find distinguishing TCR V-J signatures. Prospective prediction of ophthalmopathy was tested in an independent validation cohort consisting of roughly 20 hyperthyroidism patients and more than 15 patients who later progressed to ophthalmopathy. The approximately 100 discovery patients were randomly split 7:3 into training and test sets. Thyroid tissue and blood T-cell repertoires from over 5 Graves' hyperthyroidism patients were also compared in the study. After blood sampling, hyperthyroidism patients were treated with methimazole at a starting dose of 30 mg daily, and ophthalmopathy patients were treated with high-dose intravenous methylprednisolone. TCR Vbeta CDR3 sequencing of 130 to 150 peripheral blood samples (fewer than 45 ophthalmopathy, 75 or so hyperthyroidism and approximately 17 progressor patients) is reported in the paper. Here is what the overall study found, with its caveats: Sample size was not statistically predetermined, and blinding of investigators to group allocation was not performed. Most expanded thyroid clonotypes (frequency above 0.001) were also detected in blood, a finding suggesting that blood repertoires may reflect thyroid immune responses. In validation, progression to ophthalmopathy was predicted by the model with roughly 69% sensitivity and around 75% specificity, a median of about 6 months before onset. In cross-validation, a model built on a 13 V-J signature told ophthalmopathy apart from stable hyperthyroidism with 85% to 90% sensitivity and about 81% specificity, and in testing the same model reached 80%/75%.

This clonotype was seen more than once but under ten times. Its binding antigen is unknown. The input lacks base qualities; no much larger clone sits a single base away. The TCR beta CDR3 regions were amplified from the RNA transcripts. The first round of RT-PCR for the TCR CDR3 was performed with the HTBI primer set and the Qiagen OneStep RT-PCR kit. Libraries were constructed in a second round of multiplex PCR, after which size selection and purification were performed. Sequencing of the libraries was done on an Illumina HiSeq2000 using paired-end 100 bp reads. Turning to the authors' computational methods: Raw data were processed with SOAPnuke, discarding reads with adapters, uncalled bases, mean Phred below 15, or no exact constant-primer or identifier match. COPE v1.2.5 was used to merge the high-quality paired reads, and each unique nucleotide sequence was defined as a clonotype. MiTCR v1.1 was used to align clonotypes to the IMGT TRBV, TRBD and TRBJ reference segments. The analysis included only V-J combinations with a frequency above 0.0001, which together covered over 98% of the repertoires. The TCS score was defined as F50 (clonal expansion) divided by E x V (chaos), with BLOSUM62-based TCRdist calculated between CDR3 peptides within each V-J. Welch's t-statistics and random forest reduced around 510 V-J features to 13, which were used in a naive Bayes classifier (R e1071). TCRdb reprocessed the public reads (quality trimming at Q25 with fastp, clone calling with MiXCR) and kept in-frame beta chains. Duplicate CDR3 protein sequences are folded into a single record with the most common DNA and genes. The V and J calls and clone size come from TCRdb's table, not from the authors' own analysis. The table for this sample lists around 690,000 distinct CDR3 sequences; roughly 17% of them were counted only once. The top ten hold about 14% of the sample.

A patient counted as having stable Graves' hyperthyroidism if no progression to ophthalmopathy occurred over 18 months of follow-up. Hyperthyroidism patients were newly diagnosed, had a disease duration of under 2 months, and were aged 18 to 65 years. Patients with uncontrolled infections, other autoimmune diseases, pregnancy or lactation were excluded. Diagnoses relied on clinical symptoms, serum thyroxine and TRAb, thyroid ultrasound and orbital computed tomography. PBMCs were isolated from more than 8 ml of fresh peripheral blood by Ficoll-Paque density gradient centrifugation. Trizol reagent was used to extract total RNA, and RNA quality was then checked on an Agilent 2100 Bioanalyzer. This clonotype was obtained from a man in his forties or fifties with Graves' hyperthyroidism. The sample was blood.

The CDR3 reads CASSLWGARNNEQFF. The DNA is TGTGCCAGCAGTTTGTGGGGGGCGAGAAACAATGAGCAGTTCTTC. The V gene is TRBV28 and the J gene is TRBJ2-1, with the D gene possibly TRBD1 or TRBD2, each one fitting 6 bases. V is cut by 3 bases and J by 5 bases, and the space between the germline ends is 14 bases. The CDR3, from cysteine to phenylalanine, totals 15 residues. CDR3 DNA only is kept here, 45 bases in frame from base 1. Based on the germline V gene, the CDR1 and CDR2 sequences are MDHEN and SYDVKM.